The rows below give T cell receptor beta chains drawn from one sample of a study of PD-1 blockade in classical Hodgkin lymphoma. This table comes from immunoSEQ multiplex PCR, and its TCRdb copy is limited to in-frame clones, with some not included. The sample lists 15,000 to 17,000 clones; 75% to 90% were seen once. Sequenced here: peripheral blood mononuclear cells (PBMCs), sampled before the second cycle of nivolumab. All receptors derive from a human donor with classical Hodgkin lymphoma. Each CDR3 is given with its conserved first and last residue. A D gene is named only where the DNA matches it firmly. Clone size is not always given. Where it is, it says once, few, many or a class for expanded clones.

J: TRBJ2-5; D: .; V: TRBV18; size: .; DNA: TGTGCCAGCTCACCACCGAGTGTTGGCCGAGAGACCCAGTACTTC; CDR3: CASSPPSVGRETQYF
J: TRBJ2-7; D: TRBD1; V: TRBV27; size: .; DNA: TGTGCCAGCAGTTTCGAGGCAGGGGGCTACGAGCAGTACTTC; CDR3: CASSFEAGGYEQYF
J: TRBJ2-7; D: .; V: TRBV20-1; size: .; DNA: TGCAGTGCTAGAGATATAGGGAATCAGTACTTC; CDR3: CSARDIGNQYF
J: TRBJ2-1; D: .; V: TRBV23-1; size: .; DNA: TGCGCCAACACCTTTTCAGGCAATGAGCAGTTCTTC; CDR3: CANTFSGNEQFF
J: TRBJ1-2; D: .; V: TRBV5-1; size: .; DNA: TGCGCCAGCAGCCCGTACACAGGGTCCTATGGCTACACCTTC; CDR3: CASSPYTGSYGYTF
J: TRBJ1-1; D: TRBD1; V: TRBV18; size: .; DNA: TGTGCCAGCTCTCCTTCCTTAGGGACAGGGTGGACTGAAGCTTTCTTT; CDR3: CASSPSLGTGWTEAFF
J: TRBJ2-7; D: .; V: TRBV6-5; size: .; DNA: TGTGCCAGCAGTTACTCCGCCGCCGAGAGGGGATACGAGCAGTACTTC; CDR3: CASSYSAAERGYEQYF
J: TRBJ2-2; D: .; V: TRBV18; size: few; DNA: TGTGCCAGCTCACCGACTAGTAATACCGGGGAGCTGTTTTTT; CDR3: CASSPTSNTGELFF
J: TRBJ1-2; D: .; V: TRBV4-1; size: .; DNA: TGCGCCAGCAGCCAGGACAGCGCCTATGGCTACACCTTC; CDR3: CASSQDSAYGYTF
J: TRBJ1-3; D: TRBD1; V: TRBV4-1; size: .; DNA: TGCGCCAGCAGCTCGGACAGGGGGTCTGGAAACACCATATATTTT; CDR3: CASSSDRGSGNTIYF
J: TRBJ2-5; D: .; V: TRBV7-6; size: few; DNA: TGTGCCAGCAGCTTAGCTGGCGCGATCGGACGGGAGACCCAGTACTTC; CDR3: CASSLAGAIGRETQYF
J: TRBJ1-2; D: .; V: TRBV5-1; size: .; DNA: TGCGCCAGCAGCCCCGGACAGACAAACTATGGCTACACCTTC; CDR3: CASSPGQTNYGYTF
J: TRBJ2-1; D: .; V: TRBV7-3; size: .; DNA: TGTGCCAGCAGCTTATATTCGGGAAATGAGCAGTTCTTC; CDR3: CASSLYSGNEQFF
J: TRBJ2-5; D: .; V: TRBV18; size: .; DNA: TGTGCCAGCTCAATCGGGACCGAAGAGACCCAGTACTTC; CDR3: CASSIGTEETQYF
J: TRBJ1-2; D: .; V: TRBV7-9; size: .; DNA: TGTGCCAGCAGCAGTTTACCACATGGAAAGACCTATGGCTACACCTTC; CDR3: CASSSLPHGKTYGYTF
J: TRBJ2-2; D: .; V: TRBV6-5; size: .; DNA: TGTGCCAGCACCGGACGGGCGACCGGGGAGCTGTTTTTT; CDR3: CASTGRATGELFF
J: TRBJ2-7; D: TRBD2; V: TRBV27; size: .; DNA: TGTGCCAGCAGTTTAGGGACTAGTCCCGGGAGATACGAGCAGTACTTC; CDR3: CASSLGTSPGRYEQYF
J: TRBJ2-7; D: .; V: TRBV5-4; size: .; DNA: TGTGCCAGCAGCTTGGGGACAGCGAAGGGGGTTTCCTACGAGCAGTACTTC; CDR3: CASSLGTAKGVSYEQYF
J: TRBJ1-5; D: .; V: TRBV27; size: .; DNA: TGTGCCAGCAGTCCCTTGGGGTCTGGCAATCAGCCCCAGCATTTT; CDR3: CASSPLGSGNQPQHF
J: TRBJ2-2; D: .; V: TRBV28; size: .; DNA: TGTGCCAGCAGTAACAGGGTTTCTAGGGCCGGGGAGCTGTTTTTT; CDR3: CASSNRVSRAGELFF
J: TRBJ1-5; D: .; V: TRBV19; size: few; DNA: TGTGCCAGTAGAGGAGGGACTCAGCCCCAGCATTTT; CDR3: CASRGGTQPQHF
J: TRBJ1-5; D: .; V: TRBV19; size: .; DNA: TGTGCCAGTAGTCCCCGTACGGACGGATCCAATCAGCCCCAGCATTTT; CDR3: CASSPRTDGSNQPQHF
J: TRBJ2-5; D: .; V: TRBV5-1; size: .; DNA: TGCGCCAGCAGCTTGGTTAGCCAAGAGACCCAGTACTTC; CDR3: CASSLVSQETQYF
J: TRBJ2-5; D: .; V: TRBV4-1; size: few; DNA: TGCGCCAGCAGCCAAGGGCAGAGGGGACGGTACCAAGAGACCCAGTACTTC; CDR3: CASSQGQRGRYQETQYF
J: TRBJ2-7; D: TRBD1; V: TRBV30; size: .; DNA: TGTGCCTGGCAAGTGACAGGGGTCCTCCAGCAGTACTTC; CDR3: CAWQVTGVLQQYF
J: TRBJ2-4; D: .; V: TRBV6-1; size: .; DNA: TGTGCCAGCAGTTCTACGAGAACTGGGAACATTCAGTACTTC; CDR3: CASSSTRTGNIQYF
J: TRBJ1-2; D: .; V: TRBV7-8; size: few; DNA: TGTGCCAGCAGTCTAAACGGGCTCTTCAGCAAGGGTGGCTACACCTTC; CDR3: CASSLNGLFSKGGYTF
J: TRBJ1-1; D: .; V: TRBV20-1; size: .; DNA: TGCAGTGCTACTTTTAACACTGAAGCTTTCTTT; CDR3: CSATFNTEAFF
J: TRBJ2-7; D: TRBD1; V: TRBV12-5; size: .; DNA: TGTGCTAGTGGTTTGGCTCCCGGGACAGGGACTTCCTACGAGCAGTACTTC; CDR3: CASGLAPGTGTSYEQYF
J: TRBJ2-2; D: .; V: TRBV28; size: .; DNA: TGTGCCAGCAGTCGAGGGGGAGGGCACACCGGGGAGCTGTTTTTT; CDR3: CASSRGGGHTGELFF
J: TRBJ1-2; D: .; V: TRBV25-1; size: .; DNA: TGTGCCAGCAGTGCCCTTTTCGGCTATGGCTACACCTTC; CDR3: CASSALFGYGYTF
J: TRBJ1-6; D: .; V: TRBV29-1; size: .; DNA: TGCAGCGTTGGTGAGGGAGGTAATTCACCCCTCCACTTT; CDR3: CSVGEGGNSPLHF
J: TRBJ1-2; D: .; V: TRBV11-3; size: .; DNA: TGTGCCAGCAGCTTAGATTTGTGGGGCCGGTGTGGCTACACCTTC; CDR3: CASSLDLWGRCGYTF
J: TRBJ1-6; D: .; V: TRBV7-8; size: .; DNA: TGTGCCAGCAGCTTAGGAGGGATTAATATGAATTCACCCCTCCACTTT; CDR3: CASSLGGINMNSPLHF
J: TRBJ2-1; D: TRBD2; V: TRBV6-4; size: .; DNA: TGTGCCAGCAGTGACGCTAGCGGCGAGGTCAATGAGCAGTTCTTC; CDR3: CASSDASGEVNEQFF
J: TRBJ2-1; D: TRBD2; V: TRBV11-2; size: .; DNA: TGTGCCAGCAGCGGTGGGATAGGACTAGCGGGGGGCAATGAGCAGTTCTTC; CDR3: CASSGGIGLAGGNEQFF
J: TRBJ2-1; D: .; V: TRBV12-2; size: .; DNA: TGTGCAAGTTTACGGGAGGGCCGGAATGAGCAGTTCTTC; CDR3: CASLREGRNEQFF
J: TRBJ2-6; D: .; V: TRBV25-1; size: .; DNA: TGTGCCAGCTTCGGGTCTGGGGCCAACGTCCTGACTTTC; CDR3: CASFGSGANVLTF
J: TRBJ2-3; D: TRBD2; V: TRBV5-4; size: .; DNA: TGTGCCAGCAGCTTGTGGGGGACTAGCGGGAGAGGGGGCACAGATACGCAGTATTTT; CDR3: CASSLWGTSGRGGTDTQYF
J: TRBJ2-1; D: .; V: TRBV5-4; size: .; DNA: TGTGCCAGCAGCTTGCCGATACAGGTGTACAATGAGCAGTTCTTC; CDR3: CASSLPIQVYNEQFF
J: TRBJ1-5; D: .; V: TRBV6-5; size: .; DNA: TGTGCCAGCAGTTACTCGCCCGAGGGGAATCAGCCCCAGCATTTT; CDR3: CASSYSPEGNQPQHF
J: TRBJ2-2; D: .; V: TRBV5-1; size: .; DNA: TGCGCCAGCAGCTTGGACCCCAGAGGCACCGGGGAGCTGTTTTTT; CDR3: CASSLDPRGTGELFF
J: TRBJ1-6; D: .; V: TRBV5-8; size: .; DNA: TGTGCCAGCAGCAACCGGGACGGAGCTAGCCTCCACTTT; CDR3: CASSNRDGASLHF
J: TRBJ2-7; D: .; V: TRBV6-1; size: few; DNA: TGTGCCAGCAGTGAGGGCGGGGGCTTCAACTACGAGCAGTACTTC; CDR3: CASSEGGGFNYEQYF
J: TRBJ1-1; D: .; V: TRBV7-3; size: .; DNA: TGTGCCAGCAGCCAGCAGGAGGGGACTGAAGCTTTCTTT; CDR3: CASSQQEGTEAFF
J: TRBJ1-4; D: TRBD1; V: TRBV7-9; size: once; DNA: TGTGCCAGCAGCCTACCTCAGACAGGGCACCGCTCAAAACTGTTTTTT; CDR3: CASSLPQTGHRSKLFF
J: TRBJ2-1; D: TRBD2; V: TRBV9; size: few; DNA: TGTGCCAGCAGCGTAGACCCAGCGGGAGGGTACAATGAGCAGTTCTTC; CDR3: CASSVDPAGGYNEQFF
J: TRBJ2-1; D: .; V: TRBV12-5; size: .; DNA: TGTGCTAGTGGTTTGGAGGGCCCCTACAATGAGCAGTTCTTC; CDR3: CASGLEGPYNEQFF
J: TRBJ1-3; D: .; V: TRBV7-9; size: .; DNA: TGTGCCAGCAGCTTACAGGGACCGGTGACGGGAAACACCATATATTTT; CDR3: CASSLQGPVTGNTIYF